The 5 T cell receptor beta chains below were found in one sample sequenced in a study of regulatory T cells in long-lasting Graves disease. CDR3-region Arm-PCR and iRepertoire HTBI primers produced the TCR beta libraries. TCRdb passed the multiplex PCR reads through MiXCR, listing each CDR3 protein once. The repertoire holds hundreds of thousands of distinct CDR3 sequences, roughly 20% seen once, with about 8.3% in the top ten. As to time point: persistent/refractory GD, antithyroid drugs over 5 years with positive TRAb. PBMC-extracted RNA yielded the TCR library. The specimen was peripheral blood mononuclear cells (PBMCs), collected when the disease was refractory, from a patient treated with antithyroid drugs. These receptors came from a female donor with Graves disease.

This clonotype was observed once. The rearrangement joins TRBV6-2 or TRBV6-3 to TRBJ2-3, with D possibly being TRBD2 (5 bases). V was trimmed by 5 bases and J by 5 bases, leaving 14 bases between them. The germline V gene encodes CDR1 MNHEY and CDR2 SVGEGT. The CDR3 runs to 14 residues. This CDR3 reads CASSVRGPEDTQYF. The CDR3 bases are TGTGCCAGCAGTGTACGCGGGCCCGAAGATACGCAGTATTTT.

There are many counts of this clonotype. J is TRBJ1-1 and V is TRBV28; 7 bases fit TRBD1. This CDR3 has 16 residues. Looked up from germline, CDR1 is MDHEN and CDR2 is SYDVKM. The J segment lost 3 bases and the V segment lost 5 bases, leaving 12 bases of the junction unmatched. The CDR3 sequence is CASSPSLGGPDTEAFF. CDR3 sequence (DNA): TGTGCCAGCAGTCCATCGTTAGGGGGCCCAGACACTGAAGCTTTCTTT.

This clonotype was seen at least ten times. The chain links TRBV7-9 to TRBJ2-7; D remains unclear. V was shortened by 5 bases and J by 2 bases, with 13 bases between the two germline ends. CDR1 and CDR2 (germline): SEHNR, FQNEAQ (reference sequence). The CDR3 runs 14 residues. The CDR3, as DNA: TGTGCCAGCAGCCCACCCGGGCGTCCCTACGAGCAGTACTTC. Protein product: CASSPPGRPYEQYF. The full variable domain, completed using reference TRBV7-9 and TRBJ2-7, is DTGVSQNPRHKITKRGQNVTFRCDPISEHNRLYWYRQTLGQGPEFLTYFQNEAQLEKSRLLSDRFSAERPKGSFSTLEIQRTEQGDSAMYLCASSPPGRPYEQYFGPGTRLTVT.

V is TRBV7-9 and J is TRBJ2-3; D remains unclear. In germline, CDR1 is SEHNR, CDR2 FQNEAQ (reference sequence). This CDR3 region has 12 residues. V shed 4 bases and J shed 8 bases, with 10 bases lying between them. The CDR3 bases are TGTGCCAGCAGCTCGACGGCGGTTACGCAGTATTTT. This gives the protein CASSSTAVTQYF.

There are a few counts of this clonotype. The chain couples TRBV4-1 to TRBJ2-5; no reliable D call. This CDR3 has 13 residues. V was clipped by 1 base and J by 5 bases, with 8 bases between them. CDR1 is MGHRA and CDR2 is YSYEKL in the germline V gene. CDR3 DNA sequence: TGCGCCAGCAGCCAAGGCCCCTATGAGACCCAGTACTTC. It specifies CASSQGPYETQYF.